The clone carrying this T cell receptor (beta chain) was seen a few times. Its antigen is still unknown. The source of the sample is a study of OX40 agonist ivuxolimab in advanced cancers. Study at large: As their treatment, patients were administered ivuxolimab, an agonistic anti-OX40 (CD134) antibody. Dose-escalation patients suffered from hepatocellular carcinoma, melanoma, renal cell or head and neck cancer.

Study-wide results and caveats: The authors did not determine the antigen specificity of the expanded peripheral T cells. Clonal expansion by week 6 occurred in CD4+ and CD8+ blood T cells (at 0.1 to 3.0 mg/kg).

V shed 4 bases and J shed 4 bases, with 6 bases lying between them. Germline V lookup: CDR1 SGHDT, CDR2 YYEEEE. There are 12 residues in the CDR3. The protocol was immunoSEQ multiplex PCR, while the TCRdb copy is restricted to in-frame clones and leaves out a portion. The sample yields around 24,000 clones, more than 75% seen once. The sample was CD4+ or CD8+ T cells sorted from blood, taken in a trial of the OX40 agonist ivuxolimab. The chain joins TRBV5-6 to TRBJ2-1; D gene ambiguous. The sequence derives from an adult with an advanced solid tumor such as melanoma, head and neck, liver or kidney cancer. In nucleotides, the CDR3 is TGTGCCAGCAGCGTGGGGTACAATGAGCAGTTCTTC. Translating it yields CASSVGYNEQFF.